The 12 T cell receptor beta chains reported below all come from one sample, sequenced in a study of human T cells and chemical hapten exposure. Time point specified: pre-sensitization, week 0. The treatment denotes: therapeutic diphenylcyclopropenone sensitization with weekly scalp DPC. TCRdb called the RACE reads again in MiXCR, with one record for every CDR3 protein. The table records 350,000 to 450,000 distinct CDR3 sequences, 4.5% to 5.5% of them present only once. This sample comprised whole blood, obtained in connection with sensitization to the hapten diphenylcyclopropenone (DPC). Receptors originate from a woman aged 45-60 years with alopecia areata. Some clones in this sample may be carry-over from other donors' samples.

This clonotype was seen at least ten times. The rearrangement uses TRBV29-1 and TRBJ1-1; possible D gene TRBD1, 5 bases. The CDR3 has 15 residues. Trimming took off 4 bases at V and 4 bases at J, with 19 bases between the two ends. Germline V gene sequence: CDR1 SQVTM, CDR2 ANQGSEA. The CDR3 spells CSVARRGVQGTEAFF. As DNA, the CDR3 is TGCAGCGTTGCAAGGCGGGGGGTCCAGGGCACTGAAGCTTTCTTT.

This rearrangement joins TRBV5-1 to TRBJ2-5, with 10 bases that match TRBD1. Germline assignment: CDR1 SGHRS and CDR2 YFSETQ. The junction had 6 bases not matched to a gene; V was cut back by 0 bases and J by 4 bases. The CDR3 loop spans 16 amino acids. DNA for the CDR3: TGCGCCAGCAGCTTGGGACAGGGGGCGCTTGGAGAGACCCAGTACTTC. Encoded protein: CASSLGQGALGETQYF.

The chain joins TRBV3-1 to TRBJ1-5; 8 nucleotides line up with TRBD1. The CDR3 loop spans 16 amino acids. Germline CDR1 reads LGHDT; CDR2 reads YNNKEL (reference sequence). Unmatched junction bases numbered 9, after V lost 4 bases and J lost 4 bases. Here the CDR3 reads CASSRGAGQVNQPQHF. In nucleotides, the CDR3 is TGTGCCAGCAGCCGGGGCGCGGGACAGGTGAATCAGCCCCAGCATTTT.

This clonotype was recorded many times. The chain combines TRBV12-3 or TRBV12-4 with TRBJ1-2; the D gene is possibly TRBD1 (6 bases). There are 13 residues in the CDR3. V gave up 5 bases and J gave up 8 bases, with 15 bases separating them. The DNA for the CDR3 is TGTGCCAGCAGTCAGGACAGCTTTTTCGGCTACACCTTC. Encoded protein: CASSQDSFFGYTF.

This clonotype was detected ten times or more. The chain is built from TRBV6-1 and TRBJ2-1; 11 bases agree with TRBD1. Germline CDR1 reads MNHNS; CDR2 reads SASEGT. CDR3 length: 15 amino acids. J was trimmed by 8 bases and V by 5 bases; bases with no gene match: 8. This CDR3 is CASSYRDRGLDEQFF. DNA for the CDR3: TGTGCCAGCAGTTACCGGGACAGGGGGTTGGATGAGCAGTTCTTC.

This clonotype was seen a handful of times. The rearrangement uses TRBV5-6 and TRBJ2-2, with D possibly being TRBD1 (5 bases). The CDR3 has 14 amino acids. Trimming shortened V by 4 bases and J by 7 bases, and 14 bases separated the two germline ends. CDR1 is SGHDT and CDR2 is YYEEEE in the germline V gene. The CDR3 DNA reads as TGTGCCAGCAGCCAGGGCTCCATGGTCGGGGAGCTGTTTTTT. It specifies CASSQGSMVGELFF.

This clonotype was observed many times. V usage is TRBV29-1 and J usage is TRBJ2-3; 14 bases fit TRBD2. Germline loops: CDR1 SQVTM, CDR2 ANQGSEA. The V gene end was trimmed by 6 bases and the J gene end by 11 bases; junction bases not matched to a gene: 10. The CDR3 sequence is 14 residues long. In DNA, the CDR3 is TGCAGCGTCCTCCCCGGGACTAGCGGGAGCATGCAGTATTTT. This encodes CSVLPGTSGSMQYF.

This clonotype was recorded at least ten times. The chain carries TRBV3-1 and TRBJ2-7; TRBD2 aligns across 11 bases. Germline V gene sequence: CDR1 LGHDT, CDR2 YNNKEL (reference sequence). The CDR3 is 15 residues long. Unmatched junction bases numbered 4, after V lost 3 bases and J lost 3 bases. In DNA, the CDR3 is TGTGCCAGCAGCCAGACTAGCGGGACGCTCTACGAGCAGTACTTC. Translation gives CASSQTSGTLYEQYF.

The CDR3 bases are TGTGCCAGCAGTTTATCGGGGAGGGCCCCCTACGAGCAGTACTTC. This gives the protein CASSLSGRAPYEQYF. V is TRBV27 and J is TRBJ2-7; 7 positions agree with TRBD2. The CDR3 consists of 15 residues. Germline CDR1 and CDR2: MNHEY and SMNVEV (reference sequence). Trimming cost V 0 bases and J 2 bases; bases outside gene matches: 4.

The chain recombines TRBV12-3 or TRBV12-4 with TRBJ1-1; TRBD1 might be the D (5 bases). The CDR3 contains 13 residues. The V end lost 8 bases, the J end lost 0 bases, and 10 bases lay between the germline ends. The DNA for the CDR3 is TGTGCCAGCGGGGACGGACTGAACACTGAAGCTTTCTTT. Protein sequence: CASGDGLNTEAFF.

CDR3 sequence reads: CASSSPLTSGVAATDTQYF. The CDR3 bases are TGTGCCAGCAGTTCTCCTCTGACTAGCGGGGTCGCCGCTACAGATACGCAGTATTTT. The chain is built from TRBV28 and TRBJ2-3; 11 bases map to TRBD2. The trim removed 4 bases at V and 3 bases at J, leaving 15 bases unmatched. The CDR3 sequence is 19 residues long. Germline assignment: CDR1 MDHEN and CDR2 SYDVKM.

This clonotype appeared many times. The chain employs TRBV6-6 and TRBJ2-6; D ambiguous. V was clipped by 6 bases and J by 0 bases, with 12 bases between them. Germline-derived CDR1 and CDR2 are MNHNY and SVGAGI (reference sequence). The CDR3 covers 16 residues. The CDR3 loop reads CASSRAGRSGANVLTF. The CDR3 bases are TGTGCCAGCAGCCGAGCCGGCCGCTCTGGGGCCAACGTCCTGACTTTC.